One sample yielded the 2 T cell receptor beta chains listed below, sequenced in a study of beta chain features in type 1 diabetes. These receptors have no identified antigens. All of the isolated RNA was reverse transcribed, so expressed TCRB transcripts were sequenced. The table came from immunoSEQ multiplex PCR; TCRdb's copy has only in-frame clones and leaves some out. The table records a few hundred thousand clones, 24% of them present only once. Study-wide results and caveats: In every one of the four CD4+ subsets, TCRB CDR3s were moderately but significantly shorter in Type 1 diabetes patients.

Sequencing input: naive CD4+ T cells from blood. All receptors come from a woman under 40 with type 1 diabetes.

CDR3 in amino acids: CASSRLSPPGQGTSYEQYF. The CDR3 DNA follows: TGCGCCAGCAGCCGCCTTTCTCCCCCGGGACAGGGTACTTCCTACGAGCAGTACTTC. This chain connects TRBV4-1 to TRBJ2-7; 9 bases line up with TRBD1. CDR1 and CDR2 (germline): MGHRA, YSYEKL. After removal of 4 bases from V and 1 base from J, the junction contained 17 bases not matched to a gene. CDR3 length equals 19 residues.

This clone has only a few counts. J is TRBJ2-5 and V is TRBV21-1; TRBD2, the table's D call, lacks a check against the DNA. TRBV21-1 is marked as a pseudogene. CDR3 length equals 16 residues. The CDR3 DNA sequence: TGTGCCAGCAGCAAAGTTCAAGCGGGAGTCCTAGAGACCCAGTACTTC. As protein: CASSKVQAGVLETQYF.